This T cell receptor (beta chain) emerged from a study of T cell repertoires in cytomegalovirus infection. On this clonotype: Antigen specificity is unknown.

TCRdb reprocessed the reads with MiXCR, giving one entry per CDR3 protein. The data contain roughly 860,000 distinct CDR3 sequences, around a third of them singletons. Germline CDR1 is SEHNR and CDR2 is FQNEAQ (reference sequence). There are 17 residues in the CDR3. V lost 4 bases to trimming and J lost 1 base; unmatched junction nucleotides: 12. The material was cultured CD8+ T cells from PBMCs, obtained from culture after CMV antigen stimulation. This sequence joins TRBV7-9 and TRBJ1-1; TRBD1 matches 7 bases. The clonotype was recovered from a human donor in good health (CMV status not recorded). Some clones in this sample may be carry-over from other donors' samples. The CDR3 coding sequence is TGTGCCAGCAGCTCAGAGGGGGGAAAGGGGGCGAACACTGAAGCTTTCTTT. Translated: CASSSEGGKGANTEAFF.